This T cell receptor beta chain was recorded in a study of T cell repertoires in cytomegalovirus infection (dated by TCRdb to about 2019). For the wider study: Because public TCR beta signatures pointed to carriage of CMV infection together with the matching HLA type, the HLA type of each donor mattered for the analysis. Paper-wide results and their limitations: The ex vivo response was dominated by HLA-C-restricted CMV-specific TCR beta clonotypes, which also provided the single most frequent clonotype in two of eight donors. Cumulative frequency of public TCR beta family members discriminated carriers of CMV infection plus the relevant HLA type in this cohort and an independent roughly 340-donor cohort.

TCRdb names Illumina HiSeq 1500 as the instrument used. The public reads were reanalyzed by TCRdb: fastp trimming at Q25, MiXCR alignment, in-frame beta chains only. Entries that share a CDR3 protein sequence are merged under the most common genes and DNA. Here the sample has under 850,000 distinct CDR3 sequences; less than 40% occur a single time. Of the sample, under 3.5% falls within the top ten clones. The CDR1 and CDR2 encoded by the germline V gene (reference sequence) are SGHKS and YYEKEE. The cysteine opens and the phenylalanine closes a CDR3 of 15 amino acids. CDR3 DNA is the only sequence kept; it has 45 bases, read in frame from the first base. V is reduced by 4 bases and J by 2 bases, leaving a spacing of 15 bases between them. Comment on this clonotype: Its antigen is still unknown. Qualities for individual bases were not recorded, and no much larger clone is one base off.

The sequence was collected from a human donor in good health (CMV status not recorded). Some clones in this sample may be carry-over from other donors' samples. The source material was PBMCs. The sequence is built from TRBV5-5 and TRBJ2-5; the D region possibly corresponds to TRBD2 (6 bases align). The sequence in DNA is TGTGCCAGCAGCCCCCGCCCGGCGGGGCAAGAGACCCAGTACTTC. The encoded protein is CASSPRPAGQETQYF.